This entry describes one T cell receptor (beta chain). A multiplex PCR was run with 60 Vbeta primers and 13 Jbeta primers. Data came from immunoSEQ multiplex PCR; TCRdb stores just in-frame clones and leaves some out. Here the sample spans approximately 200,000 clones, roughly four fifths being singletons. The data derive from a study of cytomegalovirus exposure and HLA in healthy donors. CDR1 and CDR2 (germline): LNHDA, SQIVND (reference sequence). The CDR3 consists of 15 residues. Trimming removed 5 bases at V and 3 bases at J, with 16 bases between. Material: PBMCs. This clonotype was obtained from a girl aged 2-9 years in good health and CMV-seronegative. V is TRBV19 and J is TRBJ1-1; D possibly corresponds to TRBD1 (5 bases). The CDR3 here is CASSVWAGGDTEAFF. Here the CDR3 DNA reads TGTGCCAGTAGTGTGTGGGCCGGGGGGGACACTGAAGCTTTCTTT.